The sequence of this T cell receptor (beta chain) was determined in a study of OX40 agonist ivuxolimab in advanced cancers. Looking at the study overall: Antecedent anti-PD-1, anti-PD-L1 or anti-CTLA-4 therapy was permissible, with under 50% having received some.

Findings and caveats of the study: Average numbers of expanded clones were greater in CD8+ T cells than in CD4+. Among expanded peripheral T cells, antigen specificity went undetermined.

Notes on this clone: Its target is unknown.

The table came from immunoSEQ multiplex PCR; TCRdb's copy has only in-frame clones and leaves some out. There are just under 100,000 clones in the sample; roughly 95% occur only once, and approximately 0.18% lies in the top ten. This CDR3 spans 13 amino acids. V was shortened by 5 bases and J by 4 bases, with 10 bases between the two germline ends. From germline, CDR1 is LNHDA and CDR2 SQIVND (reference sequence). This chain uses TRBV19 with TRBJ2-3; D unclear. The TCR comes from an adult with an advanced solid tumor such as melanoma, head and neck, liver or kidney cancer. Material: CD4+ or CD8+ T cells sorted from blood, obtained in a trial of the OX40 agonist ivuxolimab. CDR3 in amino acids: CASSPSRADTQYF. DNA for the CDR3: TGTGCCAGTAGTCCGAGTCGGGCAGATACGCAGTATTTT.